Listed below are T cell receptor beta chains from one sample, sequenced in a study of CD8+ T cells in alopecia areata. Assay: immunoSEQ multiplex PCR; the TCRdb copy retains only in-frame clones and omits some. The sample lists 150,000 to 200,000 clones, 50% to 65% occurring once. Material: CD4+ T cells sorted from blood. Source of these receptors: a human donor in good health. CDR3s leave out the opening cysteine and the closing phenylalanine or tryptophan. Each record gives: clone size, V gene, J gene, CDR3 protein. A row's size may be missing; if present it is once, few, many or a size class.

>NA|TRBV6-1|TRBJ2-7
ASRGETSSYEQY
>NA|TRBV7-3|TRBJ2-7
ASSLTLVGEQY
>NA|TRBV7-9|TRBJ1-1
ASSRMAGGNTEAF
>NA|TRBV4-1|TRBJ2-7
ASSGIHRGEQY
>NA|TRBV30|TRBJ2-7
AWSGQGIGEQY
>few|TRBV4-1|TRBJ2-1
ASSPSGAPLPYNEQF
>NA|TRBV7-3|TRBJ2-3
ASSRLGGASTDTQY
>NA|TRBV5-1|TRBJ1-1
ASSFLTGGIAEAF
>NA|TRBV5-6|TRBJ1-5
ASSLRGTSWGPQH
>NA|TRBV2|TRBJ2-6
ASSDDRTGANVLT
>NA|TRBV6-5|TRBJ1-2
ASKGRFYGYT
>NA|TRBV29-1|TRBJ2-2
SVDPGHLTGELF
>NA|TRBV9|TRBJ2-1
ASSVAGHEQF
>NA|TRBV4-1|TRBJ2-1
ASSHYNEQF
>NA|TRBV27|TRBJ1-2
ASSFAGGGYT
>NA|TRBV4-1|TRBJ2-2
ASSQDGFTGELF
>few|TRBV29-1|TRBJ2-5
SVAGLQGGETQY
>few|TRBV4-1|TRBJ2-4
ASSHGTGEAKNIQY
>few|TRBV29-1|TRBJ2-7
SVTLAAKGYEQY
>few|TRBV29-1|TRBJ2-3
SILKSPRGDTQY
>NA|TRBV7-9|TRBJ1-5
ASSDNGSGGAQH
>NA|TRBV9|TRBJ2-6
ASSVTPTSGANVLT
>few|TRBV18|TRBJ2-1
ASSDERDSSYNEQF
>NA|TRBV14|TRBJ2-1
ASSRGNEQF
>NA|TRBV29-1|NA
SVEGTNLYEQY
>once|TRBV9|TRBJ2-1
ASSATNTGGTVF
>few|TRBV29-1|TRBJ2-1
SAASRVGYNEQF
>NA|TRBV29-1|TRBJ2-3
SVEASGNTQY
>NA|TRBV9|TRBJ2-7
ASSPRLAGGLSSYEQY
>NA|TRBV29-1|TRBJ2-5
SVADRQETQY
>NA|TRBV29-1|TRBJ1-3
SAGRGLGNTIY
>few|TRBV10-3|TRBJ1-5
AISDGQGEQPQH
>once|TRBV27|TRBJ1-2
ASKSTGLGYGYT
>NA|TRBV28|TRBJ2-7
ASSLGDTRSSYEQY
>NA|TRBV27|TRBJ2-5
ASSLRQTLQETQY
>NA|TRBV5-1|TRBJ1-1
ASSLDTEAF
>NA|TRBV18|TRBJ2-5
ASSPTPAGAVQETQY
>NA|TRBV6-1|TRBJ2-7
ASSESGLAYEQY
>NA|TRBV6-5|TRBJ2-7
ASSWSISYEQY
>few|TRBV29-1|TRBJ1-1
SAARREAF
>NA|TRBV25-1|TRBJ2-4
ASSEPGVAKNIQY
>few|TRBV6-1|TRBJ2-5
ASSRDGGIAETQY
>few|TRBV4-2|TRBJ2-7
ASSRGLVSYEQY
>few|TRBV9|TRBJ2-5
ASSVLAGGIETQY
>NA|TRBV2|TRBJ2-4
ASSGDRTAKNIQY
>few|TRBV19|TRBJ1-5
ASSIGGQGAQPQH
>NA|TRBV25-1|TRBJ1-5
ASSEWLMYSNQPQH
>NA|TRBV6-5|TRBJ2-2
ASSRGEGGELF
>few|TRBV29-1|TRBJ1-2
SVGDSRAGYT
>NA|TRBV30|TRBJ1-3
AWSTGLSGNTIY
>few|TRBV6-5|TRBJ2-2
ASTQRAGFGELF
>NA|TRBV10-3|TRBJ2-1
ASALADTYNEQF
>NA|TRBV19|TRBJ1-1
ATRAGSGEPGAEAF
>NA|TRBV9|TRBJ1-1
ASSADTGNTEAF